This T cell receptor beta chain was identified during a study of cytomegalovirus exposure and HLA in healthy donors. Across the study: Roughly 92 million unique TCRs, all from HLA-typed donors, were included in an early release of the data. Study results and caveats: It emerged from a later analysis that several of the most significant clusters appeared to be linked to common viral pathogens. CMV serostatus was the sole immune exposure information available.

This clone was seen more than once but under ten times. Antigen specificity is unknown. With 60 Vbeta and 13 Jbeta primers, the PCR was carried out. Per the original data handling: In a later analysis, of 84 million or so unique beta chains, about 10 million appeared in at least two donors. Assay used: immunoSEQ multiplex PCR; TCRdb lists only in-frame clones, some missing. Clone size and V and J calls were adopted from that table, with D and trimming inferred from the DNA. The sample has 150,000 to 200,000 clones; approximately 80% are singletons. CDR1 SGHRS and CDR2 YFSETQ come from the germline V gene. This CDR3 has 14 amino acids. V trimming: 0 bases; J trimming: 7 bases; junction bases outside the gene matches: 5.

The chain links TRBV5-1 to TRBJ1-2; TRBD1 agrees at 8 bases. The clonotype originates from a woman aged 40 to 50 in good health and CMV-seropositive. Sequences were obtained from PBMCs. The CDR3 nucleotides read TGCGCCAGCAGCTTGGGACAGGGGAACGCTGGCTACACCTTC. It specifies CASSLGQGNAGYTF.